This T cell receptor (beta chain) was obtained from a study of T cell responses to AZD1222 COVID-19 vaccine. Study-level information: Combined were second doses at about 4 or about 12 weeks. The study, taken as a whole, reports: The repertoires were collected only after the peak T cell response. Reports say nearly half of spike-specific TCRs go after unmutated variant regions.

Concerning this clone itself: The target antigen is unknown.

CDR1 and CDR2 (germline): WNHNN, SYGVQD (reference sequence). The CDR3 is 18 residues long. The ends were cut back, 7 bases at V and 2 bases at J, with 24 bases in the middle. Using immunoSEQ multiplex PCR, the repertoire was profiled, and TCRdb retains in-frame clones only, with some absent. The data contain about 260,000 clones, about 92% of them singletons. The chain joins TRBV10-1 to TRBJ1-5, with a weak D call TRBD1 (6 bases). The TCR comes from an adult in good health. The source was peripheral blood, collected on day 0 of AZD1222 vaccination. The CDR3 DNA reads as TGCGCCAGCACCCGGCCTCGGGGGGGGGCGATTGGCAATCAGCCCCAGCATTTT. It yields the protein CASTRPRGGAIGNQPQHF.